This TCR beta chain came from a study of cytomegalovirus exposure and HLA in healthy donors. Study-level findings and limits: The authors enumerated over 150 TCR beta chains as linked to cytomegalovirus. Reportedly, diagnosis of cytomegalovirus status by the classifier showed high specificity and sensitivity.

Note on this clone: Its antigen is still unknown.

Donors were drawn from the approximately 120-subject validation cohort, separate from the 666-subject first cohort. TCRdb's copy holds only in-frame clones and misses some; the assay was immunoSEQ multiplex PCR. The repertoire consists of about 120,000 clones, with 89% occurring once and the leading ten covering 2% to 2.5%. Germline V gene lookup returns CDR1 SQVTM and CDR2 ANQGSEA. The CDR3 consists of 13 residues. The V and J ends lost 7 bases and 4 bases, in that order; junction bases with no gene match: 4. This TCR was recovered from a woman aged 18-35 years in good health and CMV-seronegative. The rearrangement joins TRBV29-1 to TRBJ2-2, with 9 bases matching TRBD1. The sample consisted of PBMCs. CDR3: CSAGTGITGELFF. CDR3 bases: TGCAGCGCCGGGACAGGGATCACCGGGGAGCTGTTTTTT.